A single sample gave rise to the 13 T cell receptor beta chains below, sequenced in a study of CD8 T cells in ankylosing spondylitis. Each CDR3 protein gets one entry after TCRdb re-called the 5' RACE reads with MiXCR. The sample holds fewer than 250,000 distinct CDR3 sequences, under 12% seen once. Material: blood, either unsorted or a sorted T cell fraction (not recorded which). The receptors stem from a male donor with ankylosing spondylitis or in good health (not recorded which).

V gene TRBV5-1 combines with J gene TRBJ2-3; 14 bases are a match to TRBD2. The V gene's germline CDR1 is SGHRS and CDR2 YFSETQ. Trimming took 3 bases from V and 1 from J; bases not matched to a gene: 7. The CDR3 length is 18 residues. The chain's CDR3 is CASSSGLAGGLGTDTQYF. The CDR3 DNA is TGCGCCAGCAGCTCCGGACTAGCGGGGGGCCTTGGCACAGATACGCAGTATTTT.

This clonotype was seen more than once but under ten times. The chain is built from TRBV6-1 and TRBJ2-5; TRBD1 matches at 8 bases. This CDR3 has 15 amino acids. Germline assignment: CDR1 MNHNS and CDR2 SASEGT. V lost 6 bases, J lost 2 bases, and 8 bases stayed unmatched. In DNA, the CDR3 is TGTGCCAGCAGGAGGGGACAGGTCGAGCAAGAGACCCAGTACTTC. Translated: CASRRGQVEQETQYF.

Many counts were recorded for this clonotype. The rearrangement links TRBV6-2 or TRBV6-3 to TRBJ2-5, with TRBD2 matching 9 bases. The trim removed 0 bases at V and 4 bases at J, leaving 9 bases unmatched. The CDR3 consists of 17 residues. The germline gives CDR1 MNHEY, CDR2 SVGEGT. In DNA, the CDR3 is TGTGCCAGCAGTTACTCGAGGCGCGGGGGGGCCACAGAGACCCAGTACTTC. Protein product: CASSYSRRGGATETQYF.

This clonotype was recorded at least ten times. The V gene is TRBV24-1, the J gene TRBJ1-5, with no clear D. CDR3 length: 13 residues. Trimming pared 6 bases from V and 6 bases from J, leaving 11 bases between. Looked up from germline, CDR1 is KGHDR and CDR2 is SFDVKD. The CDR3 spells CATSPRGFQPQHF. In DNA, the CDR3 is TGTGCCACCAGTCCTCGGGGTTTTCAGCCCCAGCATTTT.

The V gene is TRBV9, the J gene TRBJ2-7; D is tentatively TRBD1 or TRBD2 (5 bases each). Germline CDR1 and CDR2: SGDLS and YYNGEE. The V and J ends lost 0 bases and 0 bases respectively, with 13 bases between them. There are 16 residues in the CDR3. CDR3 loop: CASSVGWGKSSYEQYF. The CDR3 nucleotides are TGTGCCAGCAGCGTAGGTTGGGGGAAGAGCTCCTACGAGCAGTACTTC.

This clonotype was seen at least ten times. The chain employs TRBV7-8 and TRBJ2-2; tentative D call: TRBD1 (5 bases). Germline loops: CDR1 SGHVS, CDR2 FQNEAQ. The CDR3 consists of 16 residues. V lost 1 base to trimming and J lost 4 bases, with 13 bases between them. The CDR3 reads CASSLVPPQGTGELFF. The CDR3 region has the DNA TGTGCCAGCAGCTTAGTGCCTCCCCAGGGCACCGGGGAGCTGTTTTTT.

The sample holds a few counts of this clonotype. This CDR3 is CAWSAGGGLNEQFF. The CDR3, as DNA: TGTGCCTGGAGTGCGGGGGGGGGCCTAAATGAGCAGTTCTTC. The chain employs TRBV30 and TRBJ2-1; 8 positions match TRBD2. Germline loops: CDR1 GTSNPN, CDR2 SVGIG (reference sequence). V lost 1 base, J lost 7 bases, and 6 bases stayed unmatched. The CDR3 runs 14 residues.

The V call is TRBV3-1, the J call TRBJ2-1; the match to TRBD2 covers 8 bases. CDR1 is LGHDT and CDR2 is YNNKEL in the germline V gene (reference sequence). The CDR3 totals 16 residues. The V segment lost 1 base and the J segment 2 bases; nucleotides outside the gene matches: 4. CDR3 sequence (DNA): TGTGCCAGCAGCCAAGTCGGGACTAGAACCTACAATGAGCAGTTCTTC. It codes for CASSQVGTRTYNEQFF.

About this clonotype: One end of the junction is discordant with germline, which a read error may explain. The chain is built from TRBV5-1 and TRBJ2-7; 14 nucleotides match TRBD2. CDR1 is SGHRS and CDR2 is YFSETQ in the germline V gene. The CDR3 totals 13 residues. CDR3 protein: CASSLTSGGDGHF. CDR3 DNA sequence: TGCGCCAGCAGCCTGACTAGCGGGGGGGATGGACACTTC.

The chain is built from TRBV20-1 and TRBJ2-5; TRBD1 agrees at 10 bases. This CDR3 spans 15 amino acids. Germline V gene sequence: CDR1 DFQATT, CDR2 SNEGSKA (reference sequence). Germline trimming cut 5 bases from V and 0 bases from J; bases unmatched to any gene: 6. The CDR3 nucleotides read TGCAGTGCTCCTGGACAGGGGGGTAACCAAGAGACCCAGTACTTC. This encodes CSAPGQGGNQETQYF.

CDR3 nucleotides: TGTGCCTGGAGGGCGTTGGGGACAGATACGCAGTATTTT. Amino acids: CAWRALGTDTQYF. The V gene is TRBV30, the J gene TRBJ2-3; unclear D gene. This CDR3 has 13 residues. Germline CDR1 GTSNPN, CDR2 SVGIG (reference sequence). V was shortened by 3 bases and J by 3 bases, with 10 bases between the two germline ends. Filled out from reference TRBV30 and TRBJ2-3, the complete variable domain reads SQTIHQWPATLVQPVGSPLSLECTVEGTSNPNLYWYRQAAGRGLQLLFYSVGIGQISSEVPQNLSASRPQDRQFILSSKKLLLSDSGFYLCAWRALGTDTQYFGPGTRLTVL.

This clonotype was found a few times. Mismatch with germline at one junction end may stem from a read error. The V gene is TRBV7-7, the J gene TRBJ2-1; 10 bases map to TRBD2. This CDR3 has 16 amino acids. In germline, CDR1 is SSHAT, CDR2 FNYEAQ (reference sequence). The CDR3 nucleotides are TGTGCTAGCAGCCCAAGCGGGGGGGCCTCGATAGGTGAGCAGTTCTTC. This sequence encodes CASSPSGGASIGEQFF.

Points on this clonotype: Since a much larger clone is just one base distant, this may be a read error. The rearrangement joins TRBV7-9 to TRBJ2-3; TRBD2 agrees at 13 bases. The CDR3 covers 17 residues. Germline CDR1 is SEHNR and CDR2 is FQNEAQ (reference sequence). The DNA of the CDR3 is TGTGCCAGCAGCTCGAGGGTGACTAGCGGGGGGCTAGATGCGCAGTATTTT. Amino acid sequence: CASSSRVTSGGLDAQYF.